This entry describes one TCR beta chain. This clone was seen a few times. The antigen it recognizes is unknown. Per-base qualities were not stored, and no clone one base away is much larger. Library preparation used the immunoSEQ multiplex PCR assay. The multiplex PCR relied on a mix of 60 forward primers for TCR Vbeta segments and 13 reverse primers for TCR Jbeta segments. The CDR3 region of rearranged TCR beta genes was amplified from genomic DNA by a multiplex PCR assay. Amplified TCR beta libraries were sequenced as 87-base-pair reads on the Illumina HiSeq System. The study's processing was this. A later analysis tallied approximately 87 million unique TCR beta chains across the 666 repertoires, and some 12 million of those chains were shared by two or more donors. A nearest-neighbor algorithm error-corrected the raw reads and collapsed the reads into unique sequences, merging closely related sequences to remove PCR and sequencing errors. V, D and J gene segments were assigned by aligning CDR3 sequences to IMGT reference sequences. For a sequence to be retained, a match of at least six nucleotides was required to both a V gene segment and a J gene segment. Rearrangements were called productive when the CDR3 lacked stop codons and stayed in frame with V and J; all others were non-productive. CDR3 was defined according to IMGT convention as the region running from the second conserved V-encoded cysteine to the conserved J-encoded phenylalanine. In an earlier analysis of 500 to 650 of the donors, sequences lacking an unambiguous match to a single V gene segment were excluded. In an earlier analysis of almost 600 of the donors, a V segment was called functional when productive rearrangements were above 56.7%, and segregating when the standard deviation between donors exceeded 5%. A statistical classification framework was built for diagnosing cytomegalovirus status from the catalog of TCR beta chain sequences. In a later analysis, V and J genes were assigned by comparing TCR nucleotide sequences against IMGT/GENE-DB human TR gene sequences. Using the TCRdist pipeline, a later analysis assigned CDR3 sequences along with most-parsimonious VDJ recombination scenarios. A later analysis defined each TCR beta chain by its CDR3 amino acid sequence plus V-gene family, and excluded reads lacking a unique V-gene family. In a later analysis, nearly 600 highly shared, low-generation-probability nucleotide sequences were removed to address suspected cross-contamination and a sequencing artifact. In a later analysis, a clonal expansion index was calculated for each public chain from normalized within-repertoire ranks of inferred template counts. In a later analysis, generation probabilities were computed with a VDJ recombination model fitted to out-of-frame rearrangements, and the resulting probabilities were checked against IGoR. In a later analysis, hypergeometric tests were used to score TCR-TCR, TCR-HLA and TCR-CMV co-occurrence, with a repertoire-size bias correction applied to TCR pairs. In a later analysis, false discovery rates were estimated by permuting HLA or CMV assignments 20 times. In a later analysis, co-occurring TCRs were grouped using DBSCAN, with TCRdist sequence similarity added in when clustering inside HLA-allele-positive subsets. For co-occurrence clustering, repertoires with fewer than 30,000 or more than 120,000 public chains were excluded, along with five repertoires with anomalous nucleotide sharing. TCRdb re-hosts the immuneACCESS table, in-frame sequences only. Its copies lack some clones; in the studies checked, an unresolved V gene accounts for under half of them, and the cause for the rest is not known. V and J calls and clone size come straight from that table; D and trimming were deduced from the DNA. In all, the sample holds approximately 99,000 clones, and around 81% of those were seen once. Of the sample, about 4.8% falls within the top ten clones.

The data originate from a study of cytomegalovirus exposure and HLA in healthy donors (dated by TCRdb to 2016 to 2017). Concerning the study at large: An earlier analysis of roughly 610 of the donors reported approximately 300 Gb of sequence data and about 120 million unique TCR beta sequences obtained from approximately 180 million T cells. Roughly 300 gigabases of sequencing data and approximately 80 million unique TCR sequences were included in an early release covering about 620 HLA-typed donors. Donor age, sex, ethnicity and CMV serostatus were collected together with the repertoire data. A later genetic analysis used genome-wide SNP genotypes for about 65% of the 666 donors, treating that subset as a discovery cohort. About 5 DR-DQ haplotypes were handled as single units for association and clustering, since linkage in the cohort was strong. Among the approximately 420 genotyped donors, approximately 82% belonged to the genetic ancestry cluster associated with self-reported Caucasian donors. To decide whether each TCR beta V gene segment behaved as functional or pseudogenic, an earlier analysis of approximately 620 of the donors relied on high-throughput TCR beta sequencing. In the later analysis, no new phenotypic data were used to find candidate immune exposures; instead, reliance was placed on TCR beta sequences and their occurrence across donors. A separate validation cohort of 90 to 150 different subjects was used in addition to the roughly 700-subject first cohort. High-throughput TCR immunosequencing, statistical association of individual TCRs with disease status, and machine learning were combined to predict cytomegalovirus infection status. The T cell repertoires of some 700 subjects were profiled by immunosequencing and related to cytomegalovirus serostatus. The aim of the study was to test whether cataloging public T cell receptors could identify signatures of past pathogen exposure. Both class I and class II loci were covered by HLA typing, at four-digit resolution. Typing coverage varied by locus: roughly 629-630 donors for A, B, C, DRB1 and DQB1; roughly 520 for DQA1; more than 600 for DPA1; fewer than 480 for DPB1. A later analysis re-analyzed previously published TCR beta repertoires from several hundred donors and added high-resolution HLA genotyping to study TCR occurrence patterns. Across some 400 genotyped donors of the cohort, an average of about 200,000 unique TCR beta nucleotide sequences per donor were sequenced, and approximately 17% of those sequences were non-productive. Every discovery cohort repertoire had been produced on one sequencing platform. Points the paper makes about the study in general: Three of the identified cytomegalovirus-associated TCR beta chains were confirmed in vitro to be specific for cytomegalovirus antigens. In both the original and validation cohorts, the classifier was reported to diagnose cytomegalovirus status with high specificity and sensitivity. Some IMGT-functional V segments, including TRBV6-2 and TRBV6-3, could not be told apart with the 87-base-pair reads, so those segments were excluded. For the cohort, immune exposure information was limited to CMV serostatus. Most TCR sequences were observed very rarely across donors, whereas some public TCRs were present in many individuals. In a later analysis, most CMV-associated TCR beta chains were found to appear HLA-restricted, with HLA associations seemingly driven largely by CMV exposure. It was suggested by the authors that the approach could potentially be generalized to other disease states and immunological phenotypes. In this cohort, only TCR beta chains were sequenced, and detectable features were limited by the absence of alpha or paired-chain data. The study listed around 160 TCR beta chains as associated with cytomegalovirus. Strong co-occurrence of HLA alleles, especially DR and DQ, made assigning TCR associations to individual alleles difficult. A cluster of highly shared sequence variants was judged likely to be a technical artifact of the sequencing pipeline. A later analysis associated about 18,000 TCR beta sequences with specific HLA alleles at a false discovery rate of 0.05. Because some donors lacked HLA typing at each locus, the association tests relied only on the typed subset. Linkage disequilibrium might explain the correlated functional status among segregating V segments, but an unknown experimental factor could not be ruled out. A later analysis found that TCR association rates varied across HLA loci, with DRB1 alleles showing the most associated TCRs and HLA-C alleles the fewest. Compared with the roughly 700-donor mean, donors in an Asian-associated ancestry cluster had fewer N-insertions in productive TCRs, according to a later genetic analysis. Because counts were too low, more than 15 rarely observed V segments, including chromosome 9 orphons, were excluded from the earlier analysis of a few hundred of the donors. An association between a missense DCLRE1C variant and V-gene and J-gene trimming of TCR beta chains was found in a later genetic analysis and replicated in an independent cohort. In a later analysis, HLA-associated TCR beta chains were found to be more clonally expanded and to have lower generation probabilities than equally common non-associated chains. A further reported finding was that TCR beta sequences accurately predicted the HLA-A and HLA-B alleles for most subjects in the first cohort. In an earlier analysis of approximately 590 of the donors, most TCR beta V segments were observed in productive rearrangements about 87% or about 30% of the time, broadly matching IMGT annotations. According to a later analysis, parvovirus B19, influenza, CMV and Epstein-Barr virus appeared linked to several top co-occurrence clusters. Roughly uniform sequencing depth across donors was assumed in presence/absence analyses, although this assumption may not hold.

CDR1 and CDR2 are drawn from the germline V gene: MRHNA, SNTAGT. The CDR3 has 15 amino acids, counting the end cysteine and phenylalanine. The entry retains the CDR3 DNA only, 45 bases that are in frame from base 1. V has 6 bases trimmed and J has 3 bases trimmed; junction bases matching no gene number 8. The cohort comprised approximately 700 healthy bone marrow donors. At the time of sampling, every cohort member was nominally healthy, though immune exposures that went unrecorded were likely present. The donor tested CMV seropositive and was one of the 289 seropositive cohort members. A peripheral blood sample was collected from each donor, and TCR beta sequencing was performed on peripheral blood mononuclear cells. The Qiagen DNeasy Blood Extraction Kit was used to extract genomic DNA from the blood cell samples.

Material: PBMCs. The TCR sequence derives from a man aged 40-50 years in good health and CMV-seropositive. The receptor chain draws on TRBV6-4 and TRBJ2-3, with 8 bases matching TRBD2. The CDR3 in this case is CASSSGRGWTDTQYF. Read as DNA, the sequence is TGTGCCAGCAGCAGCGGGAGAGGTTGGACAGATACGCAGTATTTT.